This T cell receptor (beta chain) was documented in a study of human T cells and chemical hapten exposure. Broader study findings: Because all patients had alopecia, their immune responses might differ from healthy ones.

One entry per CDR3 protein results from TCRdb running MiXCR on the RACE reads. Of fewer than 350,000 distinct CDR3 sequences in the sample, approximately 7.5% are singletons; the top ten hold around 1.2%. The time point is: pre-sensitization, week 0. Stated treatment: therapeutic diphenylcyclopropenone sensitization with weekly scalp DPC. Blood, whole and unfractionated, served as the source for total RNA extraction. The CDR3 runs 16 residues. Germline V gives CDR1 MNHNS, CDR2 SASEGT. V was pared by 0 bases and J by 4 bases, with 4 bases of the junction left unmatched. This clonotype was seen a handful of times. The antigen is unknown.

The sequence was obtained from a man aged 18 to 35 with alopecia areata. Some clones in this sample may be carry-over from other donors' samples. This chain joins TRBV6-1 and TRBJ1-3; 9 bases map to TRBD1. This specimen was whole blood, taken in connection with sensitization to the hapten diphenylcyclopropenone (DPC). CDR3 protein: CASSEASGTGGNTIYF. The CDR3 nucleotides read TGTGCCAGCAGTGAAGCCTCCGGGACAGGGGGAAACACCATATATTTT.